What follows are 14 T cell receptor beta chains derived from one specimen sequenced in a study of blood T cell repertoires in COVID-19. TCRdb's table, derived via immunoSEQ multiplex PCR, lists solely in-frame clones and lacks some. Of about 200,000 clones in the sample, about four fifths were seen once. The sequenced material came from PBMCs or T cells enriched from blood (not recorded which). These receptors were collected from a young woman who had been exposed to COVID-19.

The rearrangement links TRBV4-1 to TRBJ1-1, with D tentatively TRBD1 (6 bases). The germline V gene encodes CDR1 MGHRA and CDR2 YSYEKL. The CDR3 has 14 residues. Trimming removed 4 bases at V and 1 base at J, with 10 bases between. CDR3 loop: CASSPVGGNTEAFF. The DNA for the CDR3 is TGCGCCAGCAGCCCGGTAGGGGGGAACACTGAAGCTTTCTTT.

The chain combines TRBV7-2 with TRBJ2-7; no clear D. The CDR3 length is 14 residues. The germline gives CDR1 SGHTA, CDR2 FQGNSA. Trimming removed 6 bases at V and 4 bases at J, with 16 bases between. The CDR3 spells CASRSSGSAYEQYF. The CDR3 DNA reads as TGTGCCAGCAGATCTAGTGGTTCGGCGTACGAGCAGTACTTC.

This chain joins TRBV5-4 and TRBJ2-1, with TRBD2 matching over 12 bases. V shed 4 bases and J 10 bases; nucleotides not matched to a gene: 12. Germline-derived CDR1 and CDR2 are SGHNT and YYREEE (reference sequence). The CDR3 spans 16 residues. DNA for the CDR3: TGTGCCAGCAGCCGACTAGCGGGGGCAACTGCATGGGAGCAGTTCTTC. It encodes CASSRLAGATAWEQFF.

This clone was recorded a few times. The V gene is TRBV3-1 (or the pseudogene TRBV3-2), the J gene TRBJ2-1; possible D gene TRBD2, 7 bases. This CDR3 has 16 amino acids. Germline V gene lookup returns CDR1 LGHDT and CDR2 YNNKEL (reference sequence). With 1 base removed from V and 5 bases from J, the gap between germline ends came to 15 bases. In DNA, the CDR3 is TGTGCCAGCAGCCAAGTAAGGGGGGGTCACAACAATGAGCAGTTCTTC. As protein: CASSQVRGGHNNEQFF.

The CDR3 sequence is CASSPRGGPPMLQNYGYTF. The CDR3 DNA reads TGTGCCAGCAGCCCCCGCGGGGGACCTCCTATGCTCCAAAACTATGGCTACACCTTC. The chain recombines TRBV9 with TRBJ1-2, with D possibly TRBD1 on 5 matching bases. V lost 4 bases, J lost 2 bases, and 27 bases lay in between. Germline V CDR1 and CDR2: SGDLS, YYNGEE. The CDR3 totals 19 residues.

The CDR3 DNA sequence: TGTGCCAGCAGCGTACAGGGGGCAAGTGGAAACACCATATATTTT. It encodes CASSVQGASGNTIYF. The rearrangement joins TRBV9 to TRBJ1-3; 8 bases fit TRBD1. The CDR3 consists of 15 residues. Germline CDR1 reads SGDLS; CDR2 reads YYNGEE. With V trimmed by 1 base and J by 3 bases, 3 bases remained unmatched.

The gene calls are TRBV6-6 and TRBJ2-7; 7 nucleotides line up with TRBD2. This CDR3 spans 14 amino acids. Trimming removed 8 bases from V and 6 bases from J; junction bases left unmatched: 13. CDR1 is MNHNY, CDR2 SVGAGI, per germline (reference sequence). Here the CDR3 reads CASGFLRGSAEQYF. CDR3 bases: TGTGCCAGCGGCTTTCTGCGGGGGTCGGCCGAGCAGTACTTC.

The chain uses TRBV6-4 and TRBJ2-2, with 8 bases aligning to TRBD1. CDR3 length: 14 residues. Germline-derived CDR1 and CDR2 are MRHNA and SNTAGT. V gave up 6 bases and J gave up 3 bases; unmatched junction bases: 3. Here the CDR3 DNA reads TGTGCCAGCAGAGGACAGGGAGACACCGGGGAGCTGTTTTTT. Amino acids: CASRGQGDTGELFF.

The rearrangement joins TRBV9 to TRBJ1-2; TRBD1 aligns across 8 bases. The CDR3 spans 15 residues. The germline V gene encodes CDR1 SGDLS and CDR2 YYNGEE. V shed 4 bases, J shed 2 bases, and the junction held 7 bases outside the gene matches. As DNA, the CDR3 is TGTGCCAGCAGCCCACGACAGGGGCGGAACTATGGCTACACCTTC. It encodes CASSPRQGRNYGYTF.

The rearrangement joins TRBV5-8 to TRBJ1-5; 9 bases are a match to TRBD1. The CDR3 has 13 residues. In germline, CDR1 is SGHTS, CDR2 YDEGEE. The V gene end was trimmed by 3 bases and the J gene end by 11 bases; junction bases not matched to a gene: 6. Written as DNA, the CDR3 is TGTGCCAGCAGCTACAGGGGGCGATTGTCCCAGCATTTT. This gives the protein CASSYRGRLSQHF. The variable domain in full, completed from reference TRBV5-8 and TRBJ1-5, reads EAGVTQSPTHLIKTRGQQATLRCSPISGHTSVYWYQQALGLGLQFLLWYDEGEERNRGNFPPRFSGRQFPNYSSELNVNALELEDSALYLCASSYRGRLSQHFGDGTRLSIL.

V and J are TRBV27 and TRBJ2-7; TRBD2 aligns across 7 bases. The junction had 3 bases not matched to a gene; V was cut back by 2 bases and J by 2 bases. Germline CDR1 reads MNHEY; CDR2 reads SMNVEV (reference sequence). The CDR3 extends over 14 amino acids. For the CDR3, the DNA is TGTGCCAGCAGTTTAGGGGAGGGTACCTACGAGCAGTACTTC. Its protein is CASSLGEGTYEQYF.

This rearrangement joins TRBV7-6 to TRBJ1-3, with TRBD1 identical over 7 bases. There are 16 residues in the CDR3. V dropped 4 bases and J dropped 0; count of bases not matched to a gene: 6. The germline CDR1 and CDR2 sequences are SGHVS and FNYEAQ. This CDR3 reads CASSWGQRISGNTIYF. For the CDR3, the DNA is TGTGCCAGCAGCTGGGGACAGCGAATCTCTGGAAACACCATATATTTT.

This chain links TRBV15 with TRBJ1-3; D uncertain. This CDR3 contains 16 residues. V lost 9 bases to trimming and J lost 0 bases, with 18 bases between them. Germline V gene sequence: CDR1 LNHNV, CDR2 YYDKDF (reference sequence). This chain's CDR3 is CATGYGLRNSGNTIYF. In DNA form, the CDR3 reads TGTGCCACTGGTTACGGACTGAGGAACTCTGGAAACACCATATATTTT.

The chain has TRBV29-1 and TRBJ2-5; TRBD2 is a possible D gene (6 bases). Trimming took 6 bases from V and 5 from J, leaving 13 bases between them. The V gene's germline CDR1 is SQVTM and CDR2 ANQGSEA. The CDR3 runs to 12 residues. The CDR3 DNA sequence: TGCAGCGTGGGCCGGGAGTGGGAGACCCAGTACTTC. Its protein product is CSVGREWETQYF.